One TCR beta chain is described in this entry. Its antigen is not identified. The germline V gene encodes CDR1 SEHNR and CDR2 FQNEAQ (reference sequence). With 4 bases removed from V and 8 bases from J, the gap between germline ends came to 18 bases. This CDR3 region has 16 residues. This record comes from a study of post-analysis software for immune sequencing data. Study results and caveats: Normalized Chao1 diversity in multiple sclerosis patients fell significantly below that of controls. There were about 5 TRBV segments more frequent in patients than controls, and TRBV5-6, TRBV5-1 and TRBV20-1 were among them.

The authors incorporated unique molecular identifiers into the TCR beta cDNA libraries. Each CDR3 protein gets one entry after TCRdb re-called the PCR reads with MiXCR. The data hold about half a million distinct CDR3 sequences, with 34% observed a single time. Material: blood. The gene calls are TRBV7-9 and TRBJ1-6, with D possibly matching TRBD1 (5 bases). The sequence came from a girl aged 2 to 17 with multiple sclerosis. CDR3 loop: CASSSYMGDGHSPLHF. CDR3 sequence (DNA): TGTGCCAGCAGCTCCTACATGGGGGACGGACATTCACCCCTCCACTTT.